This T cell receptor beta chain derives from a study of cytomegalovirus exposure and HLA in healthy donors. Findings of the study overall: TCR beta V- and J-gene trimming was later associated with a missense DCLRE1C variant. TCR beta chains numbering under 200 were designated cytomegalovirus-associated.

The PCR was carried out with 60 Vbeta primers and 13 Jbeta primers. Assay: immunoSEQ multiplex PCR; the TCRdb copy retains only in-frame clones and omits some. The data hold around 280,000 clones, with approximately 90% observed a single time. The germline gives CDR1 SGHDT, CDR2 YYEEEE. The ends were cut back, 2 bases at V and 10 bases at J, with 16 bases in the middle. This CDR3 region has 15 residues. With respect to this clone: What it binds is not known.

The receptor was isolated from a young woman in good health and CMV-seronegative. Material: PBMCs. The gene calls are TRBV5-6 and TRBJ1-6; weak D call: TRBD1 (6 bases). The CDR3, as DNA: TGTGCCAGCAGCTTCCTCGACTCAGGGGAATCACCCCTCCACTTT. Its translation: CASSFLDSGESPLHF. The complete variable domain, with remaining parts taken from reference TRBV5-6 and TRBJ1-6, reads DAGVTQSPTHLIKTRGQQVTLRCSPKSGHDTVSWYQQALGQGPQFIFQYYEEEERQRGNFPDRFSGHQFPNYSSELNVNALLLGDSALYLCASSFLDSGESPLHFGNGTRLTVT.